These 23 T cell receptor beta chains were all obtained from the same sample, sequenced in a study of T cells after yellow fever vaccination. Each CDR3 protein gets one entry after TCRdb re-called the 5' RACE reads with MiXCR. Among about 330,000 distinct CDR3 sequences listed, 6.8% were seen once. The input for sequencing was PBMCs, taken approximately 47 days after the first yellow fever vaccination. Every receptor here comes from a man aged 18-30 years who received the YFV17D yellow fever vaccine.

This clonotype was recorded a few times. This chain's CDR3 is CATSNSPETQYF. DNA for the CDR3: TGTGCCACCAGTAACTCCCCAGAGACCCAGTACTTC. J is TRBJ2-5 and V is TRBV15; D gene unclear. Trimming stripped 6 bases from V and 4 bases from J, with 9 bases between. The CDR3 has 12 residues. From germline, CDR1 is LNHNV and CDR2 YYDKDF (reference sequence).

This clonotype appeared a few times. The chain carries TRBV20-1 and TRBJ2-7, with a weak D call TRBD1 (5 bases). This CDR3 spans 11 amino acids. Germline lookup yields CDR1 DFQATT and CDR2 SNEGSKA (reference sequence). The germline V and J ends were trimmed by 5 bases and 3 bases, with 8 bases remaining between them. CDR3 residues: CSALDSYEQYV. The CDR3 bases are TGCAGTGCTCTCGACAGCTACGAGCAGTACGTC.

This clonotype was counted only a few times. The J gene is TRBJ1-1, the V gene TRBV6-1, with D hard to call. CDR1 is MNHNS and CDR2 is SASEGT in the germline V gene. This CDR3 contains 14 residues. V lost 8 bases, J lost 8 bases, and 21 bases lay in between. The DNA for the CDR3 is TGTGCCAGCTACCCCCGGACGCACTCCTTAGAAGCTTTCTTT. Protein: CASYPRTHSLEAFF.

This clonotype was observed a handful of times. This chain joins TRBV12-3 or TRBV12-4 and TRBJ2-7; D gene unclear. V was shortened by 5 bases and J by 6 bases, with 14 bases between the two germline ends. This CDR3 has 13 amino acids. The CDR3 protein is CASSPHRGTEQYF. Written as DNA, the CDR3 is TGTGCCAGCAGTCCCCATCGAGGAACCGAGCAGTACTTC.

This rearrangement joins TRBV12-3 or TRBV12-4 to TRBJ1-5; 7 bases line up with TRBD1. The CDR3 is made up of 17 amino acids. The V gene end was trimmed by 3 bases and the J gene end by 3 bases; junction bases not matched to a gene: 11. The CDR3 is CASSFFAGTAYNQPQHF. CDR3 nucleotide sequence: TGTGCCAGCAGTTTCTTTGCCGGGACAGCGTACAATCAGCCCCAGCATTTT.

This sequence joins TRBV4-1 and TRBJ2-4, with no clear D. Germline values: CDR1 MGHRA, CDR2 YSYEKL. The CDR3 consists of 14 residues. V was cut by 3 bases and J by 7 bases, with 13 bases left in between. This chain's CDR3 is CASSHPGPPNIQYF. For the CDR3, the DNA is TGCGCCAGCAGCCATCCGGGTCCCCCGAACATTCAGTACTTC.

The V and J genes are TRBV29-1 and TRBJ2-7; a weak D match, TRBD1 (6 bases). The V end lost 5 bases, the J end lost 5 bases, and 10 bases lay between the germline ends. The V gene's germline CDR1 is SQVTM and CDR2 ANQGSEA. The CDR3 contains 11 residues. CDR3 loop: CSVQGFHEQYF. The CDR3 coding sequence is TGCAGCGTTCAGGGGTTCCACGAGCAGTACTTC.

There are a few counts of this clonotype. The genes are TRBV7-8 and TRBJ1-5, with 9 bases matching TRBD1. CDR1 SGHVS and CDR2 FQNEAQ come from the germline V gene. This CDR3 has 15 residues. Unmatched junction bases numbered 4, after V lost 3 bases and J lost 4 bases. This CDR3 reads CASSLGDRVNQPQHF. The CDR3 DNA reads TGTGCCAGCAGCTTGGGGGACAGGGTGAATCAGCCCCAGCATTTT.

This clonotype was found a few times. V gene TRBV18 combines with J gene TRBJ2-1; no firm D call. The CDR3 is made up of 16 amino acids. Trimming took off 0 bases at V and 0 bases at J, with 9 bases between the two ends. Looked up from germline, CDR1 is KGHSH and CDR2 is LQKENI. In DNA, the CDR3 is TGTGCCAGCTCACCACCGCGTGCGAGCTCCTACAATGAGCAGTTCTTC. Protein sequence: CASSPPRASSYNEQFF.

This clonotype turned up a few times. In DNA form, the CDR3 reads TGTGCCATCAGGGAGACTGGTTCCTACGAGCAGTACTTC. Amino acids: CAIRETGSYEQYF. V usage is TRBV10-3 and J usage is TRBJ2-7; the D is unclear. Deletions cut 6 bases from V and 1 base from J, with 10 bases between. The CDR3 spans 13 residues. CDR1 is ENHRY and CDR2 is SYGVKD in the germline V gene.

The sample holds many counts of this clonotype. The V call is TRBV12-3 or TRBV12-4, the J call TRBJ2-7; the D gene could be TRBD1 or TRBD2 (5 bases each). The V and J ends lost 5 bases and 2 bases respectively, with 13 bases between them. The CDR3 consists of 14 residues. The CDR3 here is CASSPPGPPYEQYF. CDR3 sequence (DNA): TGTGCCAGCAGTCCTCCGGGACCCCCCTACGAGCAGTACTTC.

This chain joins TRBV6-6 and TRBJ2-7; D remains unclear. Germline lookup yields CDR1 MNHNY and CDR2 SVGAGI (reference sequence). V lost 6 bases and J lost 3, with 12 bases in between. The CDR3 contains 13 residues. CDR3 residues: CASSPGSNYEQYV. CDR3 nucleotide sequence: TGTGCCAGCAGCCCAGGTTCGAACTACGAGCAGTACGTC.

The chain is built from TRBV6-5 and TRBJ2-5; D is possibly TRBD2 (6 bases). The CDR3 extends over 14 amino acids. Germline CDR1 is MNHEY and CDR2 is SVGAGI. V lost 4 bases to trimming and J lost 5 bases, with 14 bases between them. CDR3 nucleotides: TGTGCCAGCAGTTCTCGTTCGGGGGAGGAGACCCAGTACTTC. Translating it yields CASSSRSGEETQYF.

The V gene is TRBV29-1, the J gene TRBJ1-3; 9 bases fit TRBD1. Unmatched junction bases numbered 5, after V lost 5 bases and J lost 0 bases. This CDR3 spans 15 amino acids. Germline V gene lookup returns CDR1 SQVTM and CDR2 ANQGSEA. In DNA, the CDR3 is TGCAGCGTTACCGGGACAGGGAGCTCTGGAAACACCATATATTTT. Amino acid sequence: CSVTGTGSSGNTIYF.

This clonotype has at least ten counts. This chain joins TRBV29-1 and TRBJ2-7; 8 bases line up with TRBD1. This CDR3 has 15 amino acids. Trimming cost V 4 bases and J 3 bases; bases outside gene matches: 11. The V gene's germline CDR1 is SQVTM and CDR2 ANQGSEA. The CDR3 coding sequence is TGCAGCGTTGGGGCCCCTTTACAGGGGGGCTACGAGCAGTACTTC. This encodes CSVGAPLQGGYEQYF.

This clonotype was seen a few times. CDR3 DNA: TGTGCCAGCAGCCCCTCGGGGGGAACTAATGAAAAACTGTTTTTT. Its protein is CASSPSGGTNEKLFF. The chain uses TRBV4-2 and TRBJ1-4, with TRBD1 as a possible D gene (5 bases). CDR3 length: 15 amino acids. V lost 4 bases, J lost 1 base, and 10 bases lay in between. Germline V lookup: CDR1 LGHNA, CDR2 YNFKEQ.

This clonotype was seen more than once but under ten times. The rearrangement links TRBV28 to TRBJ2-7; possible D gene TRBD2, 6 bases. With 2 bases removed from V and 7 bases from J, the gap between germline ends came to 18 bases. The CDR3 spans 15 residues. CDR1 and CDR2 (germline): MDHEN, SYDVKM. CDR3 protein: CASSLGGATWREQYV. DNA for the CDR3: TGTGCCAGCAGTTTAGGAGGGGCGACCTGGAGGGAGCAGTACGTC.

The gene calls are TRBV19 and TRBJ2-5, with a weak D call TRBD1 (5 bases). Germline V gives CDR1 LNHDA, CDR2 SQIVND (reference sequence). The CDR3 runs 15 residues. V shed 4 bases and J shed 0 bases, with 12 bases lying between them. The CDR3, as DNA: TGTGCCAGTAGTAGAGGAGACAGAGACCAAGAGACCCAGTACTTC. Amino acid sequence: CASSRGDRDQETQYF.

The V call is TRBV7-6, the J call TRBJ2-3, with TRBD2 identical over 10 bases. The CDR3 length is 16 residues. Germline CDR1 reads SGHVS; CDR2 reads FNYEAQ. V shed 1 base, J shed 5 bases, and the junction held 6 bases outside the gene matches. The CDR3 here is CASSLVKSGGVDTQYF. In DNA, the CDR3 is TGTGCCAGCAGCTTAGTGAAGAGCGGGGGGGTAGATACGCAGTATTTT. The variable domain in full, completed from reference TRBV7-6 and TRBJ2-3, reads GAGVSQSPRYKVTKRGQDVALRCDPISGHVSLYWYRQALGQGPEFLTYFNYEAQQDKSGLPNDRFSAERPEGSISTLTIQRTEQRDSAMYRCASSLVKSGGVDTQYFGPGTRLTVL.

This chain connects TRBV2 to TRBJ2-3; TRBD1 matches at 7 bases. The V and J ends lost 0 bases and 4 bases, in that order; junction bases with no gene match: 10. Germline V gene data show CDR1 as SNHLY and CDR2 as FYNNEI. The CDR3 has 17 residues. The CDR3 DNA reads as TGTGCCAGCAGTGAAGCGCCCAGGGGGAAAGGATCAGATACGCAGTATTTT. Protein: CASSEAPRGKGSDTQYF.

The rearrangement joins TRBV6-1 to TRBJ2-5; D not resolved. The CDR3 extends over 11 amino acids. V was cut by 7 bases and J by 2 bases, with 5 bases left in between. Germline CDR1 and CDR2: MNHNS and SASEGT. The CDR3 DNA sequence: TGTGCCAGCATGGGGCAAGAGACCCAGTACTTC. Amino acids: CASMGQETQYF.

DNA of the CDR3: TGTGCCAGCAGTCAGTCAGCCTCTAGCGGGGGAGAGTACTTC. It is translated as CASSQSASSGGEYF. The V and J genes are TRBV7-2 and TRBJ2-7, with TRBD2 identical over 10 bases. This CDR3 is built from 14 residues. The V segment lost 6 bases and the J segment 11 bases; nucleotides outside the gene matches: 13. Germline V gene data show CDR1 as SGHTA and CDR2 as FQGNSA. The full variable domain, rest sourced from reference TRBV7-2 and TRBJ2-7, is GAGVSQSPSNKVTEKGKDVELRCDPISGHTALYWYRQSLGQGLEFLIYFQGNSAPDKSGLPSDRFSAERTGGSVSTLTIQRTQQEDSAVYLCASSQSASSGGEYFGPGTRLTVT.

The genes are TRBV28 and TRBJ2-2; 14 nucleotides agree with TRBD2. The V gene end was trimmed by 6 bases and the J gene end by 8 bases; junction bases not matched to a gene: 5. The CDR3 contains 15 residues. Germline loops: CDR1 MDHEN, CDR2 SYDVKM. Written as DNA, the CDR3 is TGTGCCAGCAGGACTAGCGGGGGGGCCCCTGGGGAGCTGTTTTTT. This sequence encodes CASRTSGGAPGELFF.